A selection of T cell receptor beta chains follows, all from one sample in a study of shared clonotypes between healthy human individuals. Clones were read by immunoSEQ multiplex PCR, and TCRdb kept only the in-frame ones, dropping some. The table records over a million clones, roughly 96% of them present only once. The sample comprised naive CD4+ T cells sorted from blood. All receptors come from a man aged 25-45 years in good health. Both conserved end residues are part of each CDR3. Not all rows give a size; the values are once, few, many and, for expanded clones, a class.

j_call: TRBJ2-1; v_call: TRBV10-3; clone_size: .; cdr3_aa: CAISAGRERSYNEQFF
j_call: TRBJ1-3; v_call: TRBV30; clone_size: .; cdr3_aa: CAWKIRGGNTIYF
j_call: TRBJ2-1; v_call: TRBV19; clone_size: once; cdr3_aa: CASSIRDRVNEQFF
j_call: TRBJ1-1; v_call: TRBV18; clone_size: .; cdr3_aa: CASSPQGRASEAFF
j_call: TRBJ2-3; v_call: TRBV7-2; clone_size: .; cdr3_aa: CASSFYTDTQYF
j_call: TRBJ2-3; v_call: TRBV7-9; clone_size: .; cdr3_aa: CASSLAPGPRDTQYF
j_call: TRBJ1-2; v_call: TRBV6-5; clone_size: .; cdr3_aa: CASSSGQGARGYTF
j_call: TRBJ2-5; v_call: TRBV7-2; clone_size: .; cdr3_aa: CASSVRPAAQYF
j_call: TRBJ2-5; v_call: TRBV29-1; clone_size: .; cdr3_aa: CSVEDQGDQETQYF
j_call: TRBJ2-3; v_call: TRBV4-2; clone_size: .; cdr3_aa: CASSPIKSGSSTDTQYF
j_call: TRBJ2-7; v_call: TRBV27; clone_size: once; cdr3_aa: CASSRTPRMGNSSYEQYF
j_call: TRBJ2-3; v_call: TRBV19; clone_size: once; cdr3_aa: CASSMETGRDTQYF
j_call: TRBJ2-1; v_call: TRBV27; clone_size: .; cdr3_aa: CASREGGTWGNEQFF
j_call: TRBJ1-2; v_call: TRBV19; clone_size: .; cdr3_aa: CASTPGAGSYGYTF
j_call: TRBJ2-7; v_call: TRBV28; clone_size: .; cdr3_aa: CASSLGLWDRGTNEQYF
j_call: TRBJ2-7; v_call: TRBV6-5; clone_size: .; cdr3_aa: CASSYSRLPGNEQYF
j_call: TRBJ2-5; v_call: TRBV10-3; clone_size: .; cdr3_aa: CAISPSRPGEIRPETQYF
j_call: TRBJ2-7; v_call: TRBV5-6; clone_size: .; cdr3_aa: CASSLDNARGEQYF
j_call: TRBJ2-2; v_call: TRBV4-1; clone_size: .; cdr3_aa: CASSQDRGGRANTNTGELFF
j_call: TRBJ2-7; v_call: TRBV27; clone_size: .; cdr3_aa: CASSPGGLPSYEQYF
j_call: TRBJ2-2; v_call: TRBV28; clone_size: .; cdr3_aa: CASFRASKALTGELFF
j_call: TRBJ1-4; v_call: TRBV5-5; clone_size: .; cdr3_aa: CASSLWTAEGLFF
j_call: TRBJ2-7; v_call: TRBV15; clone_size: .; cdr3_aa: CATSSTSGTKYSYEQYF
j_call: TRBJ2-5; v_call: TRBV5-1; clone_size: .; cdr3_aa: CASWFSGTGQETQYF
j_call: TRBJ2-7; v_call: TRBV2; clone_size: .; cdr3_aa: CASWGVPYEQYF
j_call: TRBJ2-5; v_call: TRBV5-3; clone_size: .; cdr3_aa: CARSPTSGRPRETQYF
j_call: TRBJ2-7; v_call: TRBV7-9; clone_size: once; cdr3_aa: CASSVTGASDYEQYF
j_call: TRBJ2-5; v_call: TRBV28; clone_size: .; cdr3_aa: CASSFLTGGAFRETQYF
j_call: TRBJ2-3; v_call: TRBV2; clone_size: .; cdr3_aa: CASMTRSDTQYF
j_call: TRBJ2-1; v_call: TRBV4-3; clone_size: once; cdr3_aa: CASSQSISYNEQFF
j_call: TRBJ1-4; v_call: TRBV4-2; clone_size: .; cdr3_aa: CASSQVQGGTATNEKLFF
j_call: TRBJ2-7; v_call: TRBV18; clone_size: .; cdr3_aa: CASSLRSGGSYEQYF
j_call: TRBJ1-5; v_call: TRBV15; clone_size: .; cdr3_aa: CATSIEPDNQPQHF
j_call: TRBJ2-5; v_call: TRBV27; clone_size: .; cdr3_aa: CASSRDRGMRPYF
j_call: TRBJ1-1; v_call: TRBV28; clone_size: .; cdr3_aa: CASRSTGERMNTEAFF
j_call: TRBJ1-1; v_call: TRBV28; clone_size: .; cdr3_aa: CASDNMNTEAFF
j_call: TRBJ2-5; v_call: TRBV7-9; clone_size: once; cdr3_aa: CASSLGAQGRETQYF
j_call: TRBJ1-1; v_call: TRBV5-8; clone_size: .; cdr3_aa: CASRFKSGSEAFF
j_call: TRBJ1-2; v_call: TRBV10-3; clone_size: .; cdr3_aa: CAISGEGYGTYYGYTF
j_call: TRBJ1-2; v_call: TRBV18; clone_size: .; cdr3_aa: CASSPSETAYGYTF
j_call: TRBJ1-3; v_call: TRBV28; clone_size: .; cdr3_aa: CASSLGRGRGNTIYF
j_call: TRBJ2-2; v_call: TRBV7-9; clone_size: .; cdr3_aa: CASSQWTGATGELFF